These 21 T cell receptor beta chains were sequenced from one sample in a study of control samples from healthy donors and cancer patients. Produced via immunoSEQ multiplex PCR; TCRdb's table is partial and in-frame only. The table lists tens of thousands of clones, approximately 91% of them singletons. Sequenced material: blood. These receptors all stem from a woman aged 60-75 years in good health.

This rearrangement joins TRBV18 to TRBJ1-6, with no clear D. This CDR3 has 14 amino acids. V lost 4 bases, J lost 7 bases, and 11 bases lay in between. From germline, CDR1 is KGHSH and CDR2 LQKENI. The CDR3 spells CASSQIETNSPLHF. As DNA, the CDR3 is TGTGCCAGCTCACAGATTGAAACAAATTCACCCCTCCACTTT.

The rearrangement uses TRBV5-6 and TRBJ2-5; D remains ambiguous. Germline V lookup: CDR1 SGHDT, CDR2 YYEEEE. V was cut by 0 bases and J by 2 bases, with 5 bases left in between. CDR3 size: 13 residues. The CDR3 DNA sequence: TGTGCCAGCAGCTTGGTCAGTCAAGAGACCCAGTACTTC. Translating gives CASSLVSQETQYF.

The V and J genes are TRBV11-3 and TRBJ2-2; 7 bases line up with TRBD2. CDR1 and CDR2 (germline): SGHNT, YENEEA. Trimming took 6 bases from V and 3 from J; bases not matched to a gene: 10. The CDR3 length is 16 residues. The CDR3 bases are TGTGCCAGCAGTCCAAGGGCGGGAGAGGACACCGGGGAGCTGTTTTTT. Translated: CASSPRAGEDTGELFF.

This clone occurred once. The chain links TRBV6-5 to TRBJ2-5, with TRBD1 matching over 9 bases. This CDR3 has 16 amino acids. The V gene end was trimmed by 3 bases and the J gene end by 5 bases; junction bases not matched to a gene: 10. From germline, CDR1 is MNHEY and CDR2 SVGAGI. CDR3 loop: CASSYSDRGARETQYF. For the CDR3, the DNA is TGTGCCAGCAGTTATAGCGACAGGGGGGCCCGGGAGACCCAGTACTTC.

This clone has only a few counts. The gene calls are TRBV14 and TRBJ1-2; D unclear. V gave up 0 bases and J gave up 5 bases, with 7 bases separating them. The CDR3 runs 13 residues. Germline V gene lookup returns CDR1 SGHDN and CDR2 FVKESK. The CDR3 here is CASSQDLIYGYTF. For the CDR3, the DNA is TGTGCCAGCAGCCAAGATCTTATATATGGCTACACCTTC.

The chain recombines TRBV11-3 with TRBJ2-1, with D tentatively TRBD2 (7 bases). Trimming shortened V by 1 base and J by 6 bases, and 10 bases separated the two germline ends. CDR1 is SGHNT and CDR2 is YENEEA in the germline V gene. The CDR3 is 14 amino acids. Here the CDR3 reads CASSLGGGGNEQFF. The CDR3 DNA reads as TGTGCCAGCAGCTTAGGGGGAGGGGGCAATGAGCAGTTCTTC.

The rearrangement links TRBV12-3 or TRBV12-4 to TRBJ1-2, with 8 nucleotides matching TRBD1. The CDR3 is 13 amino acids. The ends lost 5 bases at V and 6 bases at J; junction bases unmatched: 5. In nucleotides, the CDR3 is TGTGCCAGCAGTCGACAGGGGAAGAATGGCTACACCTTC. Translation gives CASSRQGKNGYTF.

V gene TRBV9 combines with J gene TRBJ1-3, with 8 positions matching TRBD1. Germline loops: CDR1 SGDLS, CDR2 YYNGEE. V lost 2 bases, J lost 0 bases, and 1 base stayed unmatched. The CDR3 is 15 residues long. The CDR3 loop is CASSVGTGSGNTIYF. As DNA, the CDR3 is TGTGCCAGCAGCGTGGGGACAGGCTCTGGAAACACCATATATTTT.

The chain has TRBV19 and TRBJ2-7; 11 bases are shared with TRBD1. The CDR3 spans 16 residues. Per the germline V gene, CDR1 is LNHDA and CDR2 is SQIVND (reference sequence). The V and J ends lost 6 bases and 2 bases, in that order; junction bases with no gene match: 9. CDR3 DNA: TGTGCCAGTAGCACAAGACCGGGACAGGGGGCCTACGAGCAGTACTTC. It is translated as CASSTRPGQGAYEQYF. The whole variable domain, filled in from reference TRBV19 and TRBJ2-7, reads DGGITQSPKYLFRKEGQNVTLSCEQNLNHDAMYWYRQDPGQGLRLIYYSQIVNDFQKGDIAEGYSVSREKKESFPLTVTSAQKNPTAFYLCASSTRPGQGAYEQYFGPGTRLTVT.

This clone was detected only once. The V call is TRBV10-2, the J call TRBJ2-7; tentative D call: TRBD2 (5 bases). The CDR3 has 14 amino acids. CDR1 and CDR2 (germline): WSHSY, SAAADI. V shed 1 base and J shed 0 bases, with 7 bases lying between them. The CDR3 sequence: CASSEWESSYEQYF. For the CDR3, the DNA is TGCGCCAGCAGTGAGTGGGAGAGCTCCTACGAGCAGTACTTC.

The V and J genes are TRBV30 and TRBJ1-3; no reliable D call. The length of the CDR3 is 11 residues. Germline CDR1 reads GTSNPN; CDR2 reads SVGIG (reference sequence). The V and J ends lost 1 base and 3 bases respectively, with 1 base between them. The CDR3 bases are TGTGCCTGGAGTGGTGGAAACACCATATATTTT. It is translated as CAWSGGNTIYF.

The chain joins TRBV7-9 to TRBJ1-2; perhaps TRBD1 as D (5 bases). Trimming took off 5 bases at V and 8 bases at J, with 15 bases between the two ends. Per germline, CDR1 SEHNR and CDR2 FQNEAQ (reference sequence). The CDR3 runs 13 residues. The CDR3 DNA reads TGTGCCAGCAGCCCCCCCCGGGCAGGGGGCTACACCTTC. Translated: CASSPPRAGGYTF.

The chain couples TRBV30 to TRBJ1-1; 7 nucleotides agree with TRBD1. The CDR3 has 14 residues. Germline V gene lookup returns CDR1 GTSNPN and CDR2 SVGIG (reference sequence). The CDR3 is CAYMGLEGATEAFF. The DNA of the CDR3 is TGTGCTTATATGGGGCTTGAGGGGGCAACTGAAGCTTTCTTT.

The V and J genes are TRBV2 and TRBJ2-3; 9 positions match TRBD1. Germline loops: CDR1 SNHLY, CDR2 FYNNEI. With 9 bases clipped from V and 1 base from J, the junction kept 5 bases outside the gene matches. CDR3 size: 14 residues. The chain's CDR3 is CASDRDRGTDTQYF. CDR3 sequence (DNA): TGTGCCAGTGACCGGGACAGGGGCACAGATACGCAGTATTTT.

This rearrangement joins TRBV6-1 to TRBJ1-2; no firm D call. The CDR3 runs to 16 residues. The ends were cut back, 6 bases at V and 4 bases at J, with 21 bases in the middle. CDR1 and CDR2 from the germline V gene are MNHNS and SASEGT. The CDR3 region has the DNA TGTGCCAGCAGAGAAAAAACCCTGATCCCGTCCTATGGCTACACCTTC. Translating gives CASREKTLIPSYGYTF.

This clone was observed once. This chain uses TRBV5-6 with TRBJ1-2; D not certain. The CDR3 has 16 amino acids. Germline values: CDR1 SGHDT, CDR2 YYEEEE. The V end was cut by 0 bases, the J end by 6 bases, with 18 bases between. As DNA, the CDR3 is TGTGCCAGCAGCTTGGGTTCAGCTCTCCCAGGAAATGGCTACACCTTC. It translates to CASSLGSALPGNGYTF.

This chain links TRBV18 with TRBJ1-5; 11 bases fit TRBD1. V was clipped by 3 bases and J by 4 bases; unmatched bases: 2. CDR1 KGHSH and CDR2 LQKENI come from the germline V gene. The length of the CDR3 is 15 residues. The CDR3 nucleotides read TGTGCCAGCTCACCGGACAGGGGGCTAAATCAGCCCCAGCATTTT. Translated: CASSPDRGLNQPQHF. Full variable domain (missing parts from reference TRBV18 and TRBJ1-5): NAGVMQNPRHLVRRRGQEARLRCSPMKGHSHVYWYRQLPEEGLKFMVYLQKENIIDESGMPKERFSAEFPKEGPSILRIQQVVRGDSAAYFCASSPDRGLNQPQHFGDGTRLSIL.

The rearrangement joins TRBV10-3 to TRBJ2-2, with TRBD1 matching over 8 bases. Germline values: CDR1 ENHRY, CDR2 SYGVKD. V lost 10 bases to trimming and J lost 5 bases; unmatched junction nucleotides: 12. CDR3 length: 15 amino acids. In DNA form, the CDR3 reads TGTGCCACCGCCCGAGGACAGGGTTCAACCGGGGAGCTGTTTTTT. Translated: CATARGQGSTGELFF.

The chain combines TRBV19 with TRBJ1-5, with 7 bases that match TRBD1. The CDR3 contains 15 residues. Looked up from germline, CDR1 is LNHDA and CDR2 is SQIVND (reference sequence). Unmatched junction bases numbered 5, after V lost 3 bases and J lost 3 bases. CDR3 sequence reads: CASSIDRDINQPQHF. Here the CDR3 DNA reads TGTGCCAGTAGTATTGACAGGGATATCAATCAGCCCCAGCATTTT.

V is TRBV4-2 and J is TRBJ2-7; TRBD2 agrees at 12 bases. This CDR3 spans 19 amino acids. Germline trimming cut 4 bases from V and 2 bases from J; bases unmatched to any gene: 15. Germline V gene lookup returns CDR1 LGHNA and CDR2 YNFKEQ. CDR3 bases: TGTGCCAGCAGCCCCCGCCCGGGACTAGCGGGCGGGGCGGCCTACGAGCAGTACTTC. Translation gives CASSPRPGLAGGAAYEQYF.

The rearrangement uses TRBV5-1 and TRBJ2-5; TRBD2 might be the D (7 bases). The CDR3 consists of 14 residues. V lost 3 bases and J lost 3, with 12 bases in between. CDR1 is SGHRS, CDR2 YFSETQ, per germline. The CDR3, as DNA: TGCGCCAGCAGCTGGCGGGGGCTTAAAGAGACCCAGTACTTC. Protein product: CASSWRGLKETQYF.